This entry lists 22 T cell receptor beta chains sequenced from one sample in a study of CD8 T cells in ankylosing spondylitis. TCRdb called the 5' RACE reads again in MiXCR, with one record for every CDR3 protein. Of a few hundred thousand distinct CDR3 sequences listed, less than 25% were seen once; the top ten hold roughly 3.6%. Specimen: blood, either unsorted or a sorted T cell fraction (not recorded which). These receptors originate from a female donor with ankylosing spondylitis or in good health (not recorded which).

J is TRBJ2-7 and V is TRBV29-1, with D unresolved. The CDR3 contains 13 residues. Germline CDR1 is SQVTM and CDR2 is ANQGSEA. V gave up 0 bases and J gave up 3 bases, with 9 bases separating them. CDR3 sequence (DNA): TGCAGCGTTGAAGATTGGAAGGGCTACGAGCAGTACTTC. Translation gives CSVEDWKGYEQYF.

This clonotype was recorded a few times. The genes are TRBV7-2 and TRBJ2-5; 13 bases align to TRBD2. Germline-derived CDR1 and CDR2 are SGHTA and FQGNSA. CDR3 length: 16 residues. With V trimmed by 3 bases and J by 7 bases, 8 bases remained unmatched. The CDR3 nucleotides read TGTGCCAGCAGCTTGGGACTAGCGGGGAATATGGCGACCCAGTACTTC. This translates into CASSLGLAGNMATQYF.

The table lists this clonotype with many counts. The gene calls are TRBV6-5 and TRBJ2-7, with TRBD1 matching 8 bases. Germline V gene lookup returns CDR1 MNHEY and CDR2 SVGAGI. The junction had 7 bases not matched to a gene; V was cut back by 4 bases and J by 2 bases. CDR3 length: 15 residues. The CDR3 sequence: CASSSEDRVAYEQYF. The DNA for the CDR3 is TGTGCCAGCAGTTCCGAGGACAGGGTAGCCTACGAGCAGTACTTC.

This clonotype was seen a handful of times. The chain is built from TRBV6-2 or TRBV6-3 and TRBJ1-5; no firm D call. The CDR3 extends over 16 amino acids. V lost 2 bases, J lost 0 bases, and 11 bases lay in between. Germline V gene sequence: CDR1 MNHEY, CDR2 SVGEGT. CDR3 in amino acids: CASSYGRFDSNQPQHF. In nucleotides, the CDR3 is TGTGCCAGCAGTTACGGCAGGTTCGATAGCAATCAGCCCCAGCATTTT.

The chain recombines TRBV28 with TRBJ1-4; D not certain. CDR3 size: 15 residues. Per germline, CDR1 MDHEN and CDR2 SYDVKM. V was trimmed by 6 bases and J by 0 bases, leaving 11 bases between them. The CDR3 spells CASSLRRTTNEKLFF. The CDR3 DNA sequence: TGTGCCAGCAGCTTGCGGCGTACAACTAATGAAAAACTGTTTTTT.

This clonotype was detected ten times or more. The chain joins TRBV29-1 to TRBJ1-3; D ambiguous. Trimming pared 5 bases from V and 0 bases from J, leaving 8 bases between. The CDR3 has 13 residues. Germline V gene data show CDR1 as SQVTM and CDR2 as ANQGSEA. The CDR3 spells CSVRESSGNTIYF. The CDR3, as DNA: TGCAGCGTTCGTGAGAGCTCTGGAAACACCATATATTTT. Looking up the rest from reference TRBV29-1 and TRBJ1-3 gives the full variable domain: SAVISQKPSRDICQRGTSLTIQCQVDSQVTMMFWYRQQPGQSLTLIATANQGSEATYESGFVIDKFPISRPNLTFSTLTVSNMSPEDSSIYLCSVRESSGNTIYFGEGSWLTVV.

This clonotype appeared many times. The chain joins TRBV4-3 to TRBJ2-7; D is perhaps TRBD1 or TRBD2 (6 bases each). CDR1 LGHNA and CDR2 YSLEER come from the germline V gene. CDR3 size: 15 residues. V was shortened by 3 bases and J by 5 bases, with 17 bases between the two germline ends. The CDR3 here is CASSQSGAGRDEQYF. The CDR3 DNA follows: TGCGCCAGCAGCCAGTCGGGGGCGGGAAGAGACGAGCAGTACTTC.

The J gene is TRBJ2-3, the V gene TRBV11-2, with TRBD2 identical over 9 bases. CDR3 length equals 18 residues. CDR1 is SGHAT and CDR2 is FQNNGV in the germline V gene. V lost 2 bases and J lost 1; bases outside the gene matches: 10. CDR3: CASSLFRTSVQGTDTQYF. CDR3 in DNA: TGTGCCAGCAGCTTATTCCGGACTAGCGTTCAGGGCACAGATACGCAGTATTTT.

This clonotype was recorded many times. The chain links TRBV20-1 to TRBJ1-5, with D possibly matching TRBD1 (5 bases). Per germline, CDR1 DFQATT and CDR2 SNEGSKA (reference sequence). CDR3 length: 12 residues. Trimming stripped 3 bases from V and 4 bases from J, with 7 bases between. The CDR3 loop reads CSASGGNQPQHF. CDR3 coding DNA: TGCAGTGCTAGCGGGGGGAATCAGCCCCAGCATTTT.

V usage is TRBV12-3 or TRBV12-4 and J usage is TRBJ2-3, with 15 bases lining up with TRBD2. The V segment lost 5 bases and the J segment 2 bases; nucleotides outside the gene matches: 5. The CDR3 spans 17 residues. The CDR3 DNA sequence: TGTGCCAGCAGTACCCGGACTAGCGGGAGGGACACAGATACGCAGTATTTT. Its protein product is CASSTRTSGRDTDTQYF.

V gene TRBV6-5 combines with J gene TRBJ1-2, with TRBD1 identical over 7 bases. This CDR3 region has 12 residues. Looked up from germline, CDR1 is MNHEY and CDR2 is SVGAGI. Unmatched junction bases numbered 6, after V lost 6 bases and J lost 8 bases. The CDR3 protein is CASSRGGGGYTF. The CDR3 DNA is TGTGCCAGCAGCAGGGGGGGAGGCGGCTACACCTTC.

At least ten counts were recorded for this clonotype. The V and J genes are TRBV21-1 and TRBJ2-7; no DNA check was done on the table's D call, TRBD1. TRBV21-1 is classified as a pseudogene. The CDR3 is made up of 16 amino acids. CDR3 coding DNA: TGTGCCAGCAGCAAATTAGGGGGAACAGGGGACGACGAGCAGTACTTC. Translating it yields CASSKLGGTGDDEQYF.

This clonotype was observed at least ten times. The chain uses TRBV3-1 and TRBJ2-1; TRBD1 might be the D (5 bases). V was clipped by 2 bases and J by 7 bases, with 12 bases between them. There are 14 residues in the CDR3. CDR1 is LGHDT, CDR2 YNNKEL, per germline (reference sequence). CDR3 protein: CASSQPPTVNEQFF. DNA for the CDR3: TGTGCCAGCAGCCAACCCCCGACAGTGAATGAGCAGTTCTTC.

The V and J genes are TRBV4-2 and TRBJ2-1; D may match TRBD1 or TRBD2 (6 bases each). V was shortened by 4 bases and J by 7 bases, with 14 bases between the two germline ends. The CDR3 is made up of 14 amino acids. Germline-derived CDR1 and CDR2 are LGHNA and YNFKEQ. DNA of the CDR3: TGTGCCAGCAGCCCGTACATAGGGGGGAATGAGCAGTTCTTC. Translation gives CASSPYIGGNEQFF.

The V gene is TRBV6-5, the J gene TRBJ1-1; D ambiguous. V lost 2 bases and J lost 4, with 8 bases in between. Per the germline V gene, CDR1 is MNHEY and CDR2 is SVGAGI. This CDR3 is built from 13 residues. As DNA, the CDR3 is TGTGCCAGCAGTTACCCCCGAGGCACTGAAGCTTTCTTT. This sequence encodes CASSYPRGTEAFF.

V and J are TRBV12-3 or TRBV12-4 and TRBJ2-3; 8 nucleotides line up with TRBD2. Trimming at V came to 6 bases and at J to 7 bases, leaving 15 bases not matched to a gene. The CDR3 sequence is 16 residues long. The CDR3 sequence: CASSPHGVAGKNTQYF. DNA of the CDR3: TGTGCCAGCAGCCCACATGGTGTAGCGGGAAAAAATACGCAGTATTTT.

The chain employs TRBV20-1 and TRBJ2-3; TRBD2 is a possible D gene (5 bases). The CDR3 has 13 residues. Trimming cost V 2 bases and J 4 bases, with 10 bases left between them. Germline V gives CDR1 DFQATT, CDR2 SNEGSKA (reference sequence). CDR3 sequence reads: CSARNLAADTQYF. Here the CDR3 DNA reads TGCAGTGCTAGAAACCTAGCAGCAGATACGCAGTATTTT.

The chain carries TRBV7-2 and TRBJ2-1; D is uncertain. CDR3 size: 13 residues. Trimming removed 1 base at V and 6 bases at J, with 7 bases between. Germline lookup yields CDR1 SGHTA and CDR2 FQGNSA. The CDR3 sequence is CASSLGWLNEQFF. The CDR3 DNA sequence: TGTGCCAGCAGCTTAGGATGGCTCAATGAGCAGTTCTTC.

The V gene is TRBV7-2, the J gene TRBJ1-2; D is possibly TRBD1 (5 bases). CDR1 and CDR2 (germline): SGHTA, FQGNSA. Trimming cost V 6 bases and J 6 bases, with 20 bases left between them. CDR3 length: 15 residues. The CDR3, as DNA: TGTGCCAGCAGACGAGAGGGAGGCCAGGGCGATGGCTACACCTTC. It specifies CASRREGGQGDGYTF.

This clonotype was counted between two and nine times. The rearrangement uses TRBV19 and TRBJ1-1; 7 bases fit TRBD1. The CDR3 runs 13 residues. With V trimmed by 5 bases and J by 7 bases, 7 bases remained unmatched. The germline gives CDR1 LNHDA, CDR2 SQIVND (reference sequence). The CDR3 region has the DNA TGTGCCAGTAGTGACAGGGAGGGAGTTGAAGCTTTCTTT. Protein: CASSDREGVEAFF.

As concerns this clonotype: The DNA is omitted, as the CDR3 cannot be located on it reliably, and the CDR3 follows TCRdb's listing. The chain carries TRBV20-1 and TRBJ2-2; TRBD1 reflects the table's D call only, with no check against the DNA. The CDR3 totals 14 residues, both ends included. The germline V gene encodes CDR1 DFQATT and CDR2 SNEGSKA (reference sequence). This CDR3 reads CSASQGGTGELFFF.

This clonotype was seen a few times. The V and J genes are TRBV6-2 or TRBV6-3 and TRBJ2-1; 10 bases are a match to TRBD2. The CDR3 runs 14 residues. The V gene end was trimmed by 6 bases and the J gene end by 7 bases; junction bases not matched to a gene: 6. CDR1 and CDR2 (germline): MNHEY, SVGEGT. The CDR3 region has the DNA TGTGCCAGCAGCCGTGGACTAGCGGTTAATGAGCAGTTCTTC. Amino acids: CASSRGLAVNEQFF.